The sample holds a few counts of the clone carrying this TCR beta chain. Trimming shortened V by 5 bases and J by 6 bases, and 19 bases separated the two germline ends. The V gene's germline CDR1 is SEHNR and CDR2 FQNEAQ (reference sequence). The CDR3 has 15 amino acids. Measured with immunoSEQ multiplex PCR; TCRdb has only the in-frame clones, and not every one. The sample yields 90,000 to 150,000 clones, over 85% seen once. The sample belongs to a study of T cell changes during pregnancy in multiple sclerosis. The TCR comes from a female donor with multiple sclerosis, enrolled in a pregnancy study. The chain recombines TRBV7-9 with TRBJ1-1; possible D gene TRBD1, 5 bases. The sequencing used peripheral blood, collected before pregnancy. The CDR3 DNA follows: TGTGCCAGCAGCATACCCGGGGGGGATGGGGCTGAAGCTTTCTTT. Translation: CASSIPGGDGAEAFF.